Included here is one TCR beta chain sequence, with context. The antigen is unknown. After constant-region reverse-primer amplification, full-length variable regions underwent semi-nested PCR with Nested Universal Primer A. Using its own MiXCR run on the 5' RACE reads, TCRdb lists one record per CDR3 protein. The top ten hold 2.9% of the sample, which has 62,000 or so distinct CDR3 sequences, around a fifth seen once. Findings and limits, study-wide: Tumor memory CD4+ T cell TCR gene usage was found to cluster with blood and lymph node memory CD4+ cells and with lymph node naive CD4+ cells.

V lost 5 bases to trimming and J lost 8 bases, with 15 bases between them. The CDR3 extends over 13 amino acids. From germline, CDR1 is MNHEY and CDR2 SVGAGI. V is TRBV6-5 and J is TRBJ1-1; possible D gene TRBD1, 5 bases. The TCR sequence derives from a female donor with breast cancer. Source material: memory CD4+ T cells sorted from a lymph node. The subset denotes: memory CD4+ T cells, CD4+CD45RO+CD25-. CDR3 residues: CASSNPQEIEAFF. CDR3 coding DNA: TGTGCCAGCAGTAATCCACAGGAAATCGAAGCTTTCTTT.